Shown below are 21 T cell receptor beta chains from a single sample sequenced in a study of T cells in Graves' hyperthyroidism and ophthalmopathy. Researchers took RNA transcripts and amplified the TCR beta CDR3 regions from them. TCR CDR3 underwent first-round RT-PCR with the HTBI primer set. TCRdb called the multiplex PCR reads again in MiXCR, with one record for every CDR3 protein. The sample has a few hundred thousand distinct CDR3 sequences, roughly 15% seen once. Input material: blood. Source of these receptors: a woman aged 40 to 50 with Graves' ophthalmopathy.

This clonotype occurred many times. The rearrangement links TRBV12-3 or TRBV12-4 to TRBJ1-5; possible D gene TRBD1, 5 bases. Trimming removed 3 bases at V and 2 bases at J, with 8 bases between. The CDR3 contains 14 residues. DNA for the CDR3: TGTGCCAGCAGTTTGGGGGACGGCAATCAGCCCCAGCATTTT. Protein product: CASSLGDGNQPQHF.

This clonotype was seen ten or more times. At one of its ends the junction is not consistent with the germline gene, which may arise from a read error. The chain joins TRBV12-3 or TRBV12-4 to TRBJ2-7; 7 nucleotides align to TRBD2. The CDR3 runs to 13 residues. CDR3 sequence: CASSLAALNEQYF. CDR3 coding DNA: TGTGCCAGCAGTCTAGCGGCCCTAAACGAGCAGTACTTC.

This clonotype was counted at least ten times. The CDR3 DNA sequence: TGCAGTGCTAGAGACGGAAAAGGGGGCAATGAGCAGTTCTTC. This encodes CSARDGKGGNEQFF. V is TRBV20-1 and J is TRBJ2-1; TRBD1 is a possible D gene (6 bases). CDR1 is DFQATT and CDR2 is SNEGSKA in the germline V gene (reference sequence). V was shortened by 0 bases and J by 6 bases, with 12 bases between the two germline ends. CDR3 length equals 14 residues.

This clonotype was seen at least ten times. The chain joins TRBV7-9 to TRBJ2-7, with 8 bases identical to TRBD2. J gave up 1 base and V 5 bases, and 22 bases lay outside the gene matches. The CDR3 runs to 20 residues. In germline, CDR1 is SEHNR, CDR2 FQNEAQ (reference sequence). CDR3 residues: CASSLGKGGAGGSHSYEQYF. The CDR3 bases are TGTGCCAGCAGCCTAGGCAAGGGTGGTGCGGGAGGTTCGCATTCCTACGAGCAGTACTTC.

This clonotype was seen ten or more times. The chain couples TRBV7-2 to TRBJ2-1; a possible D gene is TRBD2 (5 bases). From germline, CDR1 is SGHTA and CDR2 FQGNSA. V lost 5 bases, J lost 5 bases, and 22 bases lay in between. The CDR3 is 17 residues long. The CDR3 region is CASSPRRLSRGNNEQFF. The CDR3 coding sequence is TGTGCCAGCAGCCCCCGACGTTTGAGTCGGGGAAACAATGAGCAGTTCTTC.

This clonotype appeared a few times. The chain employs TRBV3-1 and TRBJ2-1, with D unresolved. V was trimmed by 1 base and J by 2 bases, leaving 6 bases between them. The CDR3 has 14 amino acids. Germline-derived CDR1 and CDR2 are LGHDT and YNNKEL (reference sequence). The CDR3 loop reads CASSQGNTYNEQFF. CDR3 nucleotide sequence: TGTGCCAGCAGCCAAGGAAATACCTACAATGAGCAGTTCTTC.

This clonotype was seen a handful of times. CDR3 DNA: TGTGCCAGTAAGCGCGGGGGTATCTACAATGAGCAGTTCTTC. It yields the protein CASKRGGIYNEQFF. The V and J genes are TRBV19 and TRBJ2-1; TRBD2 aligns across 7 bases. The CDR3 has 14 residues. The V gene end was trimmed by 7 bases and the J gene end by 3 bases; junction bases not matched to a gene: 6. Germline CDR1 LNHDA, CDR2 SQIVND (reference sequence).

There are many counts of this clonotype. This chain connects TRBV6-1 to TRBJ2-3; D is unresolved. With 6 bases removed from V and 4 bases from J, the gap between germline ends came to 11 bases. The CDR3 has 13 residues. Germline V gene sequence: CDR1 MNHNS, CDR2 SASEGT. The CDR3 DNA is TGTGCCAGCAGGAACACTGGGTCAGATACGCAGTATTTT. Translation gives CASRNTGSDTQYF.

This clonotype is labeled hyperexpanded. This chain joins TRBV28 and TRBJ2-7; 7 positions match TRBD1. The J segment lost 6 bases and the V segment lost 5 bases, leaving 10 bases of the junction unmatched. The CDR3 is 14 residues long. Germline values: CDR1 MDHEN, CDR2 SYDVKM. CDR3: CASSEQGIGGEQYF. CDR3 coding DNA: TGTGCCAGCAGTGAACAGGGGATAGGGGGCGAGCAGTACTTC.

At least ten counts were recorded for this clonotype. This chain links TRBV7-9 with TRBJ2-1, with D uncertain. CDR3 length equals 11 residues. Trimming stripped 7 bases from V and 8 bases from J, with 9 bases between. CDR1 is SEHNR and CDR2 is FQNEAQ in the germline V gene (reference sequence). In nucleotides, the CDR3 is TGTGCCAGCACGCCTACCTATGAGCAGTTCTTC. It translates to CASTPTYEQFF.

On this clonotype itself: Just one base apart from a much larger clone, this may be a read error. The genes are TRBV19 and TRBJ2-1, with 9 positions matching TRBD1. CDR1 LNHDA and CDR2 SQIVND come from the germline V gene (reference sequence). Trimming took 7 bases from V and 2 from J; bases not matched to a gene: 12. There are 17 residues in the CDR3. Here the CDR3 reads CASNAGTGTPAYNEQFF. The CDR3 region has the DNA TGTGCCAGTAATGCGGGGACAGGGACCCCCGCCTACAATGAGCAGTTCTTC. Complete variable domain (other parts from reference TRBV19 and TRBJ2-1): DGGITQSPKYLFRKEGQNVTLSCEQNLNHDAMYWYRQDPGQGLRLIYYSQIVNDFQKGDIAEGYSVSREKKESFPLTVTSAQKNPTAFYLCASNAGTGTPAYNEQFFGPGTRLTVL.

The V call is TRBV12-3 or TRBV12-4, the J call TRBJ2-3; D remains ambiguous. V was clipped by 7 bases and J by 7 bases, with 12 bases between them. CDR3 length: 12 amino acids. CDR3 bases: TGTGCCAGCATAGGAAATAGGAATACGCAGTATTTT. Translating it yields CASIGNRNTQYF.

In this sample, this clonotype turned up once. The chain employs TRBV20-1 and TRBJ2-2; TRBD1 might be the D (6 bases). The germline V gene encodes CDR1 DFQATT and CDR2 SNEGSKA (reference sequence). The CDR3 is 16 residues long. V lost 3 bases, J lost 3 bases, and 17 bases lay in between. CDR3 sequence: CSASHRDTADTGELFF. The DNA for the CDR3 is TGCAGTGCTAGCCACCGGGACACAGCGGACACCGGGGAGCTGTTTTTT.

There are a few counts of this clonotype. The J gene is TRBJ2-5, the V gene TRBV18, with 7 bases identical to TRBD1. The CDR3 sequence is 15 residues long. CDR1 is KGHSH and CDR2 is LQKENI in the germline V gene. The J segment lost 0 bases and the V segment lost 3 bases, leaving 4 bases of the junction unmatched. The CDR3 coding sequence is TGTGCCAGCTCACCCCGGGACAGACACCAAGAGACCCAGTACTTC. This sequence encodes CASSPRDRHQETQYF.

This clonotype was counted ten times or more. The V and J genes are TRBV6-1 and TRBJ2-7; 7 bases align to TRBD1. Trimming at V came to 6 bases and at J to 5 bases, leaving 13 bases not matched to a gene. Germline loops: CDR1 MNHNS, CDR2 SASEGT. The CDR3 covers 15 residues. The CDR3 region is CASRSPRTGFDEQYF. The DNA of the CDR3 is TGTGCCAGCAGATCCCCGCGGACAGGTTTTGACGAGCAGTACTTC.

This clonotype was counted at least ten times. This chain uses TRBV27 with TRBJ2-5; weak D call: TRBD1 (6 bases). Germline V gives CDR1 MNHEY, CDR2 SMNVEV (reference sequence). The CDR3 length is 14 residues. Trimming took off 5 bases at V and 5 bases at J, with 15 bases between the two ends. This CDR3 reads CASSDTGPGETQYF. The DNA for the CDR3 is TGTGCCAGCAGTGATACAGGGCCGGGCGAGACCCAGTACTTC.

This clonotype has just a few counts. The CDR3 spells CASSLRTGGSGNTIYF. CDR3 coding DNA: TGTGCCAGCAGTCTCCGGACAGGGGGCTCTGGAAACACCATATATTTT. V is TRBV6-1 and J is TRBJ1-3; 10 nucleotides match TRBD1. CDR3 length: 16 amino acids. The germline CDR1 and CDR2 sequences are MNHNS and SASEGT. The V and J ends lost 5 bases and 0 bases, in that order; junction bases with no gene match: 4.

This clonotype was seen many times. This chain connects TRBV19 to TRBJ2-3; TRBD2 might be the D (6 bases). CDR3 size: 15 residues. V lost 5 bases to trimming and J lost 9 bases, with 21 bases between them. Germline CDR1 reads LNHDA; CDR2 reads SQIVND (reference sequence). This chain's CDR3 is CASSVGGARLSTQYF. Here the CDR3 DNA reads TGTGCCAGTAGTGTCGGCGGGGCGAGATTGTCAACGCAGTATTTT.

The V call is TRBV10-1, the J call TRBJ2-2; TRBD1 agrees at 8 bases. CDR1 is WNHNN and CDR2 is SYGVQD in the germline V gene (reference sequence). V was pared by 3 bases and J by 4 bases, with 7 bases of the junction left unmatched. The CDR3 has 16 amino acids. In DNA form, the CDR3 reads TGCGCCAGCAGTGATTTCGGGCAGGGGGCCACCGGGGAGCTGTTTTTT. It yields the protein CASSDFGQGATGELFF.

This clonotype has ten or more counts. V is TRBV19 and J is TRBJ2-3, with D perhaps matching TRBD2 (7 bases). Trimming left V 1 base short and J 2 bases short, with 19 bases between. The CDR3 has 18 residues. CDR1 and CDR2 from the germline V gene are LNHDA and SQIVND (reference sequence). The CDR3 coding sequence is TGTGCCAGTAGTATAGTATGGAAGGGAGGGGGAAACACAGATACGCAGTATTTT. This codes for CASSIVWKGGGNTDTQYF.

This clonotype turned up a few times. The V and J genes are TRBV20-1 and TRBJ1-5; D gene ambiguous. The CDR3 is made up of 15 amino acids. Per germline, CDR1 DFQATT and CDR2 SNEGSKA (reference sequence). Between the trimmed V and J ends, which lost 3 bases and 1 base, there was a span of 13 bases. The CDR3 reads CSASQRYGSNQPQHF. The CDR3 region has the DNA TGCAGTGCTAGCCAGAGGTACGGAAGCAATCAGCCCCAGCATTTT.